The clone carrying this T cell receptor beta chain has just a few counts. This sample is drawn from a study of early T cells in non-severe SARS-CoV-2 infection. Overall study context: The input, bulk RNA from unsorted whole blood, was sequenced, and chains were unpaired.

The V gene lost 6 bases and the J gene lost 2 bases, with 11 bases spanning the gap. The germline CDR1 and CDR2 sequences are MNHEY and SVGEGT. The CDR3 runs 13 residues. Unique molecular identifiers were added to individual cDNA molecules. A single record per CDR3 protein comes from TCRdb applying MiXCR to the 5' RACE reads. This sample has 64,000 or so distinct CDR3 sequences; around 10% occur once, and the top ten carry under 3%. The sample consisted of whole blood, taken at baseline. The receptor's source is an adult who was a healthcare worker with PCR-confirmed SARS-CoV-2 infection or an uninfected control (not recorded which). This sequence joins TRBV6-2 or TRBV6-3 and TRBJ2-7, with TRBD2 as a possible D gene (5 bases). The CDR3 bases are TGTGCCAGCAGAGTGACCGGGACCTACGAGCAGTACTTC. Its translation: CASRVTGTYEQYF.